Each of the 9 T cell receptor beta chains below was sequenced from the same sample in a study of breast tumors, draining lymph nodes, adjacent tissues (TCRdb year 2016). The lymph node samples were taken from the axillary draining lymph nodes of breast cancer patients. Library construction relied on multiplex PCR. Sequencer: Illumina HiSeq 2000. The public reads were quality trimmed at Q25 with fastp and then assembled into clones with MiXCR by TCRdb, keeping productive beta chains. Rows with one shared CDR3 protein collapse into an entry with the most common genes and DNA. This sample comprises 90,000 to 120,000 distinct CDR3 sequences, roughly 20% of them detected only once. The ten largest clones take up over 1% of the sample. Sequenced sample: axillary lymph node tissue. These receptors were collected from a female donor with breast cancer. Some clones in this sample may be carry-over from other donors' samples.

A few counts support this clonotype. A much larger clone differs from this one at a single base, so this may be a read error. The chain links TRBV9 to TRBJ2-5; no clear D gene. The CDR3 runs 13 residues. Germline V gene sequence: CDR1 SGDLS, CDR2 YYNGEE. DNA of the CDR3: TGTGCCGGCAGCGTAGAGCCTCAAGAGACCCAGTACTTC. Its translation: CAGSVEPQETQYF.

In its sample, this clonotype was seen many times. The chain recombines TRBV15 with TRBJ2-3, with D maybe TRBD2 (6 bases). This CDR3 is built from 14 residues. Trimming took 8 bases from V and 3 from J, leaving 15 bases between them. The germline V gene has CDR1 LNHNV and CDR2 YYDKDF (reference sequence). CDR3 residues: CATHHEGGTDTQYF. CDR3 nucleotide sequence: TGTGCCACCCATCACGAGGGAGGTACAGATACGCAGTATTTT.

In regard to this clonotype: Just one base apart from a much larger clone, this may be a read error. J is TRBJ2-1 and V is TRBV7-9, with 7 positions matching TRBD2. The germline V gene has CDR1 SEHNR and CDR2 FQNEAQ (reference sequence). The CDR3 has 14 amino acids. The CDR3 region is CGSSPPGRANEQFF. In DNA, the CDR3 is TGTGGCAGCAGCCCCCCGGGGAGGGCAAATGAGCAGTTCTTC.

This clonotype was found many times. This rearrangement joins TRBV11-2 to TRBJ1-2; D gene ambiguous. CDR3 length: 13 amino acids. V lost 5 bases and J lost 2, with 9 bases in between. CDR1 and CDR2 (germline): SGHAT, FQNNGV. The CDR3 region has the DNA TGTGCCAGCAGCCTGTCTTTAAACTATGGCTACACCTTC. Protein: CASSLSLNYGYTF.

This clonotype was recorded many times. The rearrangement links TRBV7-9 to TRBJ2-5; unclear D gene. Looked up from germline, CDR1 is SEHNR and CDR2 is FQNEAQ (reference sequence). Trimming cost V 5 bases and J 2 bases, with 15 bases left between them. The CDR3 totals 15 residues. The CDR3 bases are TGTGCCAGCAGCCGTCAGGTGGGCCCGCAAGAGACCCAGTACTTC. Amino acids: CASSRQVGPQETQYF.

This clonotype was recorded many times. The genes are TRBV7-9 and TRBJ2-5, with no clear D. Deletions cut 8 bases from V and 1 base from J, with 8 bases between. The germline CDR1 and CDR2 sequences are SEHNR and FQNEAQ (reference sequence). This CDR3 comprises 12 residues. The CDR3, as DNA: TGTGCCAGCTCGTCATCCCAAGAGACCCAGTACTTC. The encoded protein is CASSSSQETQYF. Full variable domain (rest looked up from reference TRBV7-9 and TRBJ2-5): DTGVSQNPRHKITKRGQNVTFRCDPISEHNRLYWYRQTLGQGPEFLTYFQNEAQLEKSRLLSDRFSAERPKGSFSTLEIQRTEQGDSAMYLCASSSSQETQYFGPGTRLLVL.

This clonotype appeared many times. This sequence joins TRBV6-4 and TRBJ1-2; a possible D gene is TRBD1 (6 bases). The CDR3 loop spans 15 amino acids. The V gene lost 0 bases and the J gene lost 4 bases, with 12 bases spanning the gap. Germline assignment: CDR1 MRHNA and CDR2 SNTAGT. The CDR3 DNA follows: TGTGCCAGCAGTGACTCCCCAGGGGACGGCTATGGCTACACCTTC. Translation gives CASSDSPGDGYGYTF.

This clonotype has at least ten counts. This sequence joins TRBV20-1 and TRBJ2-7; D is uncertain. The CDR3 covers 14 residues. Germline V gene data show CDR1 as DFQATT and CDR2 as SNEGSKA (reference sequence). Trimming took off 0 bases at V and 0 bases at J, with 9 bases between the two ends. The CDR3 coding sequence is TGCAGTGCTAGAGATGGTTTGTCCTCCTACGAGCAGTACTTC. It encodes CSARDGLSSYEQYF.

Points on this clonotype: This sequence may be a read error, since a much larger clone differs from it by one base. The chain carries TRBV20-1 and TRBJ1-2; D remains unclear. The CDR3 loop spans 12 amino acids. Germline lookup yields CDR1 DFQATT and CDR2 SNEGSKA (reference sequence). V lost 3 bases to trimming and J lost 1 base, with 6 bases between them. This CDR3 is CSASIGNYGYTF. The CDR3 bases are TGCAGTGCTAGTATAGGTAACTATGGCTACACCTTC.